The subject of this entry is one T cell receptor beta chain. The CDR3 spans 15 residues. Between the trimmed V and J ends, which lost 0 bases and 3 bases, there was a span of 9 bases. Per germline, CDR1 SGDLS and CDR2 YYNGEE. Study processing details: Estimated nucleated cell counts came from reference gene primer amplification. Clones were sequenced by immunoSEQ multiplex PCR, and TCRdb holds only the in-frame ones, with some missing. The D gene and trimming were derived from the DNA, and the V and J assignments and clone size from that table. The data contain about 57,000 clones, approximately 79% of them seen just once; the ten biggest clones take up 3% to 4%. This specimen comes from a study of blood T cell repertoires in COVID-19. On the study more broadly: Whether acute or convalescent, the COVID-19 samples came from the United States, Italy and Spain. From T cells, B-cell-depleted T cells, or PBMCs came the material, which was cDNA or gDNA.

The chain uses TRBV9 and TRBJ2-2; D remains ambiguous. The sequenced sample consisted of peripheral blood. The sequence derives from a man in his fifties or sixties with acute or convalescent COVID-19. CDR3 nucleotide sequence: TGTGCCAGCAGCGTAGACTGGAGACACACCGGGGAGCTGTTTTTT. Residues: CASSVDWRHTGELFF. Full variable domain (missing parts from reference TRBV9 and TRBJ2-2): DSGVTQTPKHLITATGQRVTLRCSPRSGDLSVYWYQQSLDQGLQFLIQYYNGEERAKGNILERFSAQQFPDLHSELNLSSLELGDSALYFCASSVDWRHTGELFFGEGSRLTVL.